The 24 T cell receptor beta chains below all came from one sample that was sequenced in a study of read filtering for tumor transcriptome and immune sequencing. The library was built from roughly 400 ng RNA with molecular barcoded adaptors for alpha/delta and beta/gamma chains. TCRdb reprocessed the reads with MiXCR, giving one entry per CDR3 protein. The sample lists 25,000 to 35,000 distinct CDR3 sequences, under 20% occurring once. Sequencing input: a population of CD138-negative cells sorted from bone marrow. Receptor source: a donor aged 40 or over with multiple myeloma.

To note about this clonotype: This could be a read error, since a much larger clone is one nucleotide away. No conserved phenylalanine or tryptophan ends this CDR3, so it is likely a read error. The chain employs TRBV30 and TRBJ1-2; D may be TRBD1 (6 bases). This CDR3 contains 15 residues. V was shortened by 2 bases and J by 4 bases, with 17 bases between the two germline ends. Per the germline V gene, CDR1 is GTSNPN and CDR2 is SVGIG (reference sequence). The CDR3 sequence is CAWSPAGTTSYGYTL. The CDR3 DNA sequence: TGTGCCTGGAGTCCGGCAGGGACAACCAGCTATGGCTACACCCTC.

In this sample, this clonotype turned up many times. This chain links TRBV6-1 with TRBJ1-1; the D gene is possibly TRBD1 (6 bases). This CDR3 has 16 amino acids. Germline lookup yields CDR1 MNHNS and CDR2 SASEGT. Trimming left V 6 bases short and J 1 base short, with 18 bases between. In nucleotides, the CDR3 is TGTGCCAGCAGCGACCCCCCCGGACAGACGAACACTGAAGCTTTCTTT. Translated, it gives CASSDPPGQTNTEAFF.

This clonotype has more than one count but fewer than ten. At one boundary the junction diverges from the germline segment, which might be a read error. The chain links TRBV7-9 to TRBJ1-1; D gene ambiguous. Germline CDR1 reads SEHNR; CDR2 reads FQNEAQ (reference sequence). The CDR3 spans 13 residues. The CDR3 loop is CAGSLNLRTEAFF. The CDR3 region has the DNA TGTGCCGGCAGCTTAAATTTAAGGACTGAAGCTTTCTTT.

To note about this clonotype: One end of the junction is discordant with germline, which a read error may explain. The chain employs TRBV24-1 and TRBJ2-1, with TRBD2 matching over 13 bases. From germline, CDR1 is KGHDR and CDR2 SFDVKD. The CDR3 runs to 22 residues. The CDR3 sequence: CATCDTTSGGPEGPKSYNEQFF. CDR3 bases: TGTGCCACCTGTGATACGACTAGCGGGGGGCCCGAGGGTCCCAAATCCTACAATGAGCAGTTCTTC.

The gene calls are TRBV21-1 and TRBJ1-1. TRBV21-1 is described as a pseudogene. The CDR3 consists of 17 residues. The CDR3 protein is CVSSRKSASAMNTEAFF. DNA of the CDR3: TGTGTCAGCAGCAGAAAGAGCGCTTCAGCTATGAACACTGAAGCTTTCTTT.

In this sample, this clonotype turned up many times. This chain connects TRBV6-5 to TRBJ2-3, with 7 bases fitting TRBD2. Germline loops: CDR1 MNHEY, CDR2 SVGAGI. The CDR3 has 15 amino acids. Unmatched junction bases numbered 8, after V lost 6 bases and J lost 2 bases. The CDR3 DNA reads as TGTGCCAGCAGAGTAACTAGCGAGCCCACAGATACGCAGTATTTT. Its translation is CASRVTSEPTDTQYF.

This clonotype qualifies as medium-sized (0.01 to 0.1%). The CDR3 is CSVNPGQGGREQYF. The CDR3 nucleotides read TGCAGCGTGAATCCGGGACAGGGGGGTAGAGAGCAGTACTTC. V is TRBV29-1 and J is TRBJ2-7, with 11 bases lining up with TRBD1. V dropped 6 bases and J dropped 7; count of bases not matched to a gene: 11. Germline CDR1 is SQVTM and CDR2 is ANQGSEA. The CDR3 is 14 residues long.

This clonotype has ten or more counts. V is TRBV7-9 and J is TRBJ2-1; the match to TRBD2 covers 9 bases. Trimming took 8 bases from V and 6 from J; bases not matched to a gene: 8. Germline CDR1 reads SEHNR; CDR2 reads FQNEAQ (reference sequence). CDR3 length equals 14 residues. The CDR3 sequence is CASDKTSGRNEQFF. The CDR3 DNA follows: TGTGCCAGCGACAAAACTAGCGGGCGCAATGAGCAGTTCTTC.

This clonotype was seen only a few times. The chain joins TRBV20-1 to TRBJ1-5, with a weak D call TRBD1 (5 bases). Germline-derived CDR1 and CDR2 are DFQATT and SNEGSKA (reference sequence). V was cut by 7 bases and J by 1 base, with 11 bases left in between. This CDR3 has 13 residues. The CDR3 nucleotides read TGCAGTGTCAGAAGGGGAAGCAATCAGCCCCAGCATTTT. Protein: CSVRRGSNQPQHF.

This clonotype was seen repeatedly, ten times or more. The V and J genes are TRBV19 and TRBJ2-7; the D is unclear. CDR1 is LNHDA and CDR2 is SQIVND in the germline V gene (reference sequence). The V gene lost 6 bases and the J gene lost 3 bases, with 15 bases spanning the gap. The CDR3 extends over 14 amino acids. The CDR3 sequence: CASRPRANSYEQYF. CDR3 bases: TGTGCCAGTAGGCCAAGGGCCAACAGCTACGAGCAGTACTTC.

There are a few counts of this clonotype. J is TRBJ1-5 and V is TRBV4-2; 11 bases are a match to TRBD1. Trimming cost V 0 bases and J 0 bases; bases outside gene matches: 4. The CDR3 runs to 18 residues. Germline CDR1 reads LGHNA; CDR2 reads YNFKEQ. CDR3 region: CASSQDRTGGFSNQPQHF. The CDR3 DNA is TGTGCCAGCAGCCAAGATCGGACAGGGGGCTTTAGCAATCAGCCCCAGCATTTT.

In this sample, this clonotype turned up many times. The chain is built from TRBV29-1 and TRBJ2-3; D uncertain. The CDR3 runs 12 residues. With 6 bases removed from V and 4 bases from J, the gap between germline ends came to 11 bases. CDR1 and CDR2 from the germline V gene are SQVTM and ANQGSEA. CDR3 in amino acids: CSVQKAPDTQYF. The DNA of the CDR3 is TGCAGCGTCCAGAAGGCCCCAGATACGCAGTATTTT.

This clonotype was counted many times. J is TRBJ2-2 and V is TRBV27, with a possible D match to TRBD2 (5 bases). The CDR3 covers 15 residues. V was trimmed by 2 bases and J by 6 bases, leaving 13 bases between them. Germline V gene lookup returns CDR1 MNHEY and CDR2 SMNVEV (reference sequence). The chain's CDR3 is CASSLDMGVAGELFF. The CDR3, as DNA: TGTGCCAGCAGTTTAGATATGGGAGTGGCCGGGGAGCTGTTTTTT.

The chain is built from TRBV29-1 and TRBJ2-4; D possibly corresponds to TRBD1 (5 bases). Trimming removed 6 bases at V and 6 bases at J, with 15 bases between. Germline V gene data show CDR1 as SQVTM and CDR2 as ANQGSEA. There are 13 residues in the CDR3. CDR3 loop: CSVVLTASNIQYF. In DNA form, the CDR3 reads TGCAGCGTCGTCTTGACAGCTTCAAACATTCAGTACTTC.

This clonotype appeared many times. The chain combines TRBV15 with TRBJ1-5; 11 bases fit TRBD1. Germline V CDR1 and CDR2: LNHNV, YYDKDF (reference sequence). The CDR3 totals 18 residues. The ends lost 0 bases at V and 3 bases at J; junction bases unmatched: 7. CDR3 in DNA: TGTGCCACCAGCAGAGATCTGGGACAGGGGGGCGACAATCAGCCCCAGCATTTT. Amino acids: CATSRDLGQGGDNQPQHF.

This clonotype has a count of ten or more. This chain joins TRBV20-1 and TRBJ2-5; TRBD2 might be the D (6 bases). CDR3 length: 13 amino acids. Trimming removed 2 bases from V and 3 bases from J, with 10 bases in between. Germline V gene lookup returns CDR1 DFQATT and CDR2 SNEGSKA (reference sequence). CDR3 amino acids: CSARSRLEETQYF. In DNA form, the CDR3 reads TGCAGTGCTAGAAGTAGACTAGAAGAGACCCAGTACTTC.

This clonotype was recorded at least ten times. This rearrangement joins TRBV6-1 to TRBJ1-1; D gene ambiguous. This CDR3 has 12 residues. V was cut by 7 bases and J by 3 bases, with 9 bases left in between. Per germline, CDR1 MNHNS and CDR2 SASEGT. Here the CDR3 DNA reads TGTGCCAGCACTGTTTCCTACACTGAAGCTTTCTTT. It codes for CASTVSYTEAFF.

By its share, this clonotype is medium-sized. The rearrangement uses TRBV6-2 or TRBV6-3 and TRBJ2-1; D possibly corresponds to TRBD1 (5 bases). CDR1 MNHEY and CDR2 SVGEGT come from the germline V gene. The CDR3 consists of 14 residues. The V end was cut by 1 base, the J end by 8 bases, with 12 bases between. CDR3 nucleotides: TGTGCCAGCAGTTACTTGCAGGGTGTCGATGAGCAGTTCTTC. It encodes CASSYLQGVDEQFF.

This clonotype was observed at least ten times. CDR3: CASKRSGGAGGTQYF. Written as DNA, the CDR3 is TGTGCCAGCAAGAGGAGCGGGGGGGCGGGAGGTACGCAGTATTTT. The genes are TRBV6-1 and TRBJ2-3; 10 nucleotides agree with TRBD2. Trimming cost V 7 bases and J 8 bases; bases outside gene matches: 12. Germline V gene data show CDR1 as MNHNS and CDR2 as SASEGT. This CDR3 has 15 amino acids.

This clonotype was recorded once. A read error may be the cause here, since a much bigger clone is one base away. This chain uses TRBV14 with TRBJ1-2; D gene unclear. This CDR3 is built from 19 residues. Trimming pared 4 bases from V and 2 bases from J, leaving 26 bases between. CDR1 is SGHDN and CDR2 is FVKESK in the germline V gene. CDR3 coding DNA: TGTGCCAGCAGCCGAGTGGCTCCAGCCGGGCCGTTGATAAACTATGGCTACACCTTC. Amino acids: CASSRVAPAGPLINYGYTF.

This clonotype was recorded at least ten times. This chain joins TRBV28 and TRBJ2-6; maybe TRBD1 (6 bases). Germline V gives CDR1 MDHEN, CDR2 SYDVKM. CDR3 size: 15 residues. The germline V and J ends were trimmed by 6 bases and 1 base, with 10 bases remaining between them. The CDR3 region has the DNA TGTGCCAGCAGCCGAGGGGGATCTGGGGCCAACGTCCTGACTTTC. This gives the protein CASSRGGSGANVLTF. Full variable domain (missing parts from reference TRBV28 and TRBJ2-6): DVKVTQSSRYLVKRTGEKVFLECVQDMDHENMFWYRQDPGLGLRLIYFSYDVKMKEKGDIPEGYSVSREKKERFSLILESASTNQTSMYLCASSRGGSGANVLTFGAGSRLTVL.

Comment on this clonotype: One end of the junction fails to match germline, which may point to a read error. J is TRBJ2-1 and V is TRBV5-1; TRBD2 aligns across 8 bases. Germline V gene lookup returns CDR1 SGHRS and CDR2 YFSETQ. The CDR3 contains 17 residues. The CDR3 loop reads CSSSFEAGVSLFREQFF. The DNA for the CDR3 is TGCTCCAGCAGCTTCGAAGCGGGGGTGTCACTATTCAGGGAGCAGTTCTTC. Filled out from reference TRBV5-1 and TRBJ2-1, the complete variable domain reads KAGVTQTPRYLIKTRGQQVTLSCSPISGHRSVSWYQQTPGQGLQFLFEYFSETQRNKGNFPGRFSGRQFSNSRSEMNVSTLELGDSALYLCSSSFEAGVSLFREQFFGPGTRLTVL.

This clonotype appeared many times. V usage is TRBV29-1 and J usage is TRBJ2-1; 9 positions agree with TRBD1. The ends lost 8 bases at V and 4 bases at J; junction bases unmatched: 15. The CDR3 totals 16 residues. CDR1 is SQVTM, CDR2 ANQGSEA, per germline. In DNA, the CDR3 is TGCAGCACCAGGGGGCACCCGGGACAGGGTTACAATGAGCAGTTCTTC. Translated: CSTRGHPGQGYNEQFF.

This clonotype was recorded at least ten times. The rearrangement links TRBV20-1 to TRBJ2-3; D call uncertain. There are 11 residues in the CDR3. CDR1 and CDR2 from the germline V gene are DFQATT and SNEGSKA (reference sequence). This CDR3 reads CRLHLGDTQYF. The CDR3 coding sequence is TGCAGGCTGCATTTAGGAGATACGCAGTATTTT.